The T cell receptor (beta chain) under discussion was sequenced for a study of blood T cell repertoires in COVID-19. The wider study: The United States, Italy and Spain provided the acute and convalescent COVID-19 samples.

Sequencing was performed with immunoSEQ multiplex PCR; in TCRdb, only in-frame clones are kept and a portion is missing. The data contain around 220,000 clones, 80% of them seen just once; the ten biggest clones take up 7.4%. The V and J ends lost 3 bases and 2 bases respectively, with 8 bases between them. Germline V gives CDR1 SGDLS, CDR2 YYNGEE. The CDR3 loop spans 13 amino acids. Living in about two dozen US areas, the participants were between 18 and 89 years of age. Donors were grouped by their self-reported clinical history. This sequence originates from a woman between 40 and 55 years old with acute COVID-19. Sequenced input: PBMCs or T cells enriched from blood (not recorded which). This chain links TRBV9 with TRBJ1-1, with D maybe TRBD1 (5 bases). The CDR3 here is CASSATVNTEAFF. The CDR3 DNA is TGTGCCAGCAGCGCGACAGTTAACACTGAAGCTTTCTTT.